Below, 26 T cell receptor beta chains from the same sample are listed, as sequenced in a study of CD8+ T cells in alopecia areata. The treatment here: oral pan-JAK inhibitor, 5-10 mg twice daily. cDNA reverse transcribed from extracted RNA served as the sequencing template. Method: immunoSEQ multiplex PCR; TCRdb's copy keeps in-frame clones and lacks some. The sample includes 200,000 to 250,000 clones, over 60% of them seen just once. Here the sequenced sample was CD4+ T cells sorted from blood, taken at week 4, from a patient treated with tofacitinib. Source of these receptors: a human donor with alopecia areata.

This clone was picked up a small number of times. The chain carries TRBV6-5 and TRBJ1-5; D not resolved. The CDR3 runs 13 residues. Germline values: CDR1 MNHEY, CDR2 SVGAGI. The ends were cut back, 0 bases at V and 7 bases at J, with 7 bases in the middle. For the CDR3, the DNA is TGTGCCAGCAGTTACTCGTGGGAACAGCCCCAGCATTTT. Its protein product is CASSYSWEQPQHF.

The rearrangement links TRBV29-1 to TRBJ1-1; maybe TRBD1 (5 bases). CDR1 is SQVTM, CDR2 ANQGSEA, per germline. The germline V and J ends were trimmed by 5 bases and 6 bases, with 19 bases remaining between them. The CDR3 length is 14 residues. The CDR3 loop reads CSVRGVGGVAEAFF. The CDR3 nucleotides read TGCAGCGTTAGGGGCGTGGGGGGTGTCGCTGAAGCTTTCTTT.

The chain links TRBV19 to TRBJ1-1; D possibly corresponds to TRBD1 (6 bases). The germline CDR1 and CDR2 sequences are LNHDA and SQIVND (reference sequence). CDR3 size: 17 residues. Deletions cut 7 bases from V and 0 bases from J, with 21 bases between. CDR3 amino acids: CASNPRGPQGVNTEAFF. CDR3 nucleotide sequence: TGTGCCAGTAACCCCCGGGGGCCACAGGGTGTGAACACTGAAGCTTTCTTT.

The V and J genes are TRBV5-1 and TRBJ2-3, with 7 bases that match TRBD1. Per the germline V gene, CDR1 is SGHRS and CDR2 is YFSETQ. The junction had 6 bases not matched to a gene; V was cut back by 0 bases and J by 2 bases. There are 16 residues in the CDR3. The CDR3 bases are TGCGCCAGCAGCTTGGCACAGGGGCCTCCCACAGATACGCAGTATTTT. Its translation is CASSLAQGPPTDTQYF.

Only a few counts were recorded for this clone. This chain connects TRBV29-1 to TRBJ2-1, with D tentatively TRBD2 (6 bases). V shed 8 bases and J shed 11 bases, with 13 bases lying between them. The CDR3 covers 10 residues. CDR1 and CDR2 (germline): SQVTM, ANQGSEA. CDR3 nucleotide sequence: TGCAGCACTTACGGGGGAAAGCAGTTCTTC. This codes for CSTYGGKQFF.

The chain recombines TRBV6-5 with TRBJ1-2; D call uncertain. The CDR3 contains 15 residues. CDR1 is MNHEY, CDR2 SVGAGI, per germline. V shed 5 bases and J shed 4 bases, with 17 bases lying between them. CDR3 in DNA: TGTGCCAGCAGTCCGCGGTCCGGGCTGAGCTATGGCTACACCTTC. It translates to CASSPRSGLSYGYTF.

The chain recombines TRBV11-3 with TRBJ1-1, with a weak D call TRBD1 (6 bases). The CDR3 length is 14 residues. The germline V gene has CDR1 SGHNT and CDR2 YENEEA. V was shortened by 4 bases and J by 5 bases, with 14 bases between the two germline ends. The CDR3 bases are TGTGCCAGCAGCTCTAGTAGGGGGAATACTGAAGCTTTCTTT. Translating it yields CASSSSRGNTEAFF.

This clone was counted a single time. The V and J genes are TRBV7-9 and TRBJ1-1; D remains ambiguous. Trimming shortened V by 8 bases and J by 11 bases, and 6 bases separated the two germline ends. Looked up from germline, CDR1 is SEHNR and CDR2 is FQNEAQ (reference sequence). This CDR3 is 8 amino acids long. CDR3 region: CASGGAFF. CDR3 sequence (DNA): TGTGCCAGCGGCGGGGCTTTCTTT.

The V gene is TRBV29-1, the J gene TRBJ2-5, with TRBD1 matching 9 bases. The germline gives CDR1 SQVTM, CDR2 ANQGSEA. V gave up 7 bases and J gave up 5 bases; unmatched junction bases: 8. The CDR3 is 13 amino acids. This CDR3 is CSGRGGTGETQYF. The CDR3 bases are TGCAGCGGGAGAGGGGGGACAGGGGAGACCCAGTACTTC.

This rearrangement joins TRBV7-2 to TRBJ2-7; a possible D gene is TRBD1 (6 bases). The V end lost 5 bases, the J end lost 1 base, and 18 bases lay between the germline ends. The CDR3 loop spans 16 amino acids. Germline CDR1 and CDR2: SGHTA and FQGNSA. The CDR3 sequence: CASSPIPGTSSYEQYF. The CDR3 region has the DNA TGTGCCAGCAGCCCAATTCCCGGGACAAGTTCCTACGAGCAGTACTTC.

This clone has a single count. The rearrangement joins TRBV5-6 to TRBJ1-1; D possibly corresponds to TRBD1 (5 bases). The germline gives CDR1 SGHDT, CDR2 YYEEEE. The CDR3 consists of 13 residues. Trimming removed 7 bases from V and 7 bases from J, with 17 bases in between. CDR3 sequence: CASVLTGGNEAFF. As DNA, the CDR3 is TGTGCCAGCGTACTTACTGGGGGGAATGAAGCTTTCTTT.

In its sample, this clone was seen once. The CDR3 nucleotides are TGTGCCAGCAGCCCACAGGGGAGGAACACTGAAGCTTTCTTT. This codes for CASSPQGRNTEAFF. J is TRBJ1-1 and V is TRBV9; 7 bases line up with TRBD1. V gave up 4 bases and J gave up 1 base; unmatched junction bases: 4. The germline V gene encodes CDR1 SGDLS and CDR2 YYNGEE. The CDR3 spans 14 residues.

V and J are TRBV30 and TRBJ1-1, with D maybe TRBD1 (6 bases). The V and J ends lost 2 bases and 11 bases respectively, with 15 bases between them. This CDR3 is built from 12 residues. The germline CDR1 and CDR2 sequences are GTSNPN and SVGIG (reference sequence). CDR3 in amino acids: CAWSLRGSSAFF. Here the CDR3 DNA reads TGTGCCTGGAGTCTAAGGGGGAGTAGCGCTTTCTTT.

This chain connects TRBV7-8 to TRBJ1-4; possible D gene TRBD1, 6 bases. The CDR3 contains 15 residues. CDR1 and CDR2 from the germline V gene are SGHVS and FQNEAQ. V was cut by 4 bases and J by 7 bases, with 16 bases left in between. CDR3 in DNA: TGTGCCAGCAGCTCCCAGGGGATGAGACGTGAAAAACTGTTTTTT. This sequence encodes CASSSQGMRREKLFF.

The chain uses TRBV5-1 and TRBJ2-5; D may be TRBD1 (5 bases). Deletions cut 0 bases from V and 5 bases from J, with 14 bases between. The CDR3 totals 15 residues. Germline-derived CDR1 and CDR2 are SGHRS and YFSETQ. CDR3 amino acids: CASSLGQGSLETQYF. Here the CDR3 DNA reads TGCGCCAGCAGCTTGGGGCAGGGTAGTCTTGAGACCCAGTACTTC.

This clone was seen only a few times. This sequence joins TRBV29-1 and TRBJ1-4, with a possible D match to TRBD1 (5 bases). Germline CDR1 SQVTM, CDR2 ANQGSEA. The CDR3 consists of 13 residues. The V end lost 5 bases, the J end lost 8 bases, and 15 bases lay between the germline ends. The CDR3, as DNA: TGCAGCGTTCGACCGGGGCCGGCCGAAAAACTGTTTTTT. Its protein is CSVRPGPAEKLFF.

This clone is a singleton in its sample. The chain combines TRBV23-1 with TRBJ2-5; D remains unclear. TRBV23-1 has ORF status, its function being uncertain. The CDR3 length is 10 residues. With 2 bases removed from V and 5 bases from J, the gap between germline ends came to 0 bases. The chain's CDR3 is CASSQETQYF. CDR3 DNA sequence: TGCGCCAGCAGTCAAGAGACCCAGTACTTC.

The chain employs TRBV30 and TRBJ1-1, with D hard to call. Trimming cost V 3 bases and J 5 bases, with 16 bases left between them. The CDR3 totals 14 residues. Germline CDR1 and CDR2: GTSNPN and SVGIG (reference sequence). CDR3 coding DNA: TGTGCCTGGAGGTGGGGTTCCGAAGGGACTGAAGCTTTCTTT. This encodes CAWRWGSEGTEAFF.

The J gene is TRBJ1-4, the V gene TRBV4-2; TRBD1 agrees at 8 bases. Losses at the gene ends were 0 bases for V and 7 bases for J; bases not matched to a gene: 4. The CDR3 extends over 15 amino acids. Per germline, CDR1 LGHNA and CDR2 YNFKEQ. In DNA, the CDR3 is TGTGCCAGCAGCCAAGAATGGACAGGGCGTGAAAAACTGTTTTTT. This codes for CASSQEWTGREKLFF.

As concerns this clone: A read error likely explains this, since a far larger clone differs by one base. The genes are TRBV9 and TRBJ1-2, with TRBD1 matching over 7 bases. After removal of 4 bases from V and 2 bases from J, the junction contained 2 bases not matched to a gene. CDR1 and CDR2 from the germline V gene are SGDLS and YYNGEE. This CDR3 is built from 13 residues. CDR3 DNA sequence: TGTGCCAGCAGCCCGGGACAGAACTATGGCTACACCTTC. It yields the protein CASSPGQNYGYTF.

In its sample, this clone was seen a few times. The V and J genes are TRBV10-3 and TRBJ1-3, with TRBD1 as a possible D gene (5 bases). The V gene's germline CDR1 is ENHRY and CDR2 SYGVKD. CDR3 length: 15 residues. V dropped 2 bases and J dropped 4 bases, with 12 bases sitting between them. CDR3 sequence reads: CAISEGHLSGNTIYF. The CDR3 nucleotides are TGTGCCATCAGTGAGGGACATTTATCCGGAAACACCATATATTTT.

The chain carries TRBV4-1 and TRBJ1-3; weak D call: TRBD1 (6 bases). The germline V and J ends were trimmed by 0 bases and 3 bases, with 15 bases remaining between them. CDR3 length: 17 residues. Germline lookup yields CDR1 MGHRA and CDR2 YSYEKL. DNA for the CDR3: TGCGCCAGCAGCCAAGATTGGGGGCGGGCTCTTGGAAACACCATATATTTT. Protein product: CASSQDWGRALGNTIYF.

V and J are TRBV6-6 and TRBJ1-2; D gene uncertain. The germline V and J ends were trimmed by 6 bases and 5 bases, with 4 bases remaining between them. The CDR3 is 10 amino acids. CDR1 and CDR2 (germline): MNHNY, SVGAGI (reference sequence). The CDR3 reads CASSSYGYTF. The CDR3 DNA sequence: TGTGCCAGCAGCTCATATGGCTACACCTTC.

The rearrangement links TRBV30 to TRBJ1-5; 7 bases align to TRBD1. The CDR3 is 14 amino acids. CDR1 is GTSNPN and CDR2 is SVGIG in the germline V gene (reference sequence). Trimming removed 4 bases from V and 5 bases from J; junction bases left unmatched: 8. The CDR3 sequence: CAWKVGQEDQPQHF. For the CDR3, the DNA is TGTGCCTGGAAAGTCGGACAGGAGGATCAGCCCCAGCATTTT.

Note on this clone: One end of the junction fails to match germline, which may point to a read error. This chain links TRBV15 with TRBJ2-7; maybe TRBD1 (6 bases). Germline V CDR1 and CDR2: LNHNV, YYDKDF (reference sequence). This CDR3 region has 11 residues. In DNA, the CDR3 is TGTGCCCCCAGGACAGCCTACGAGCAGTACTTC. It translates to CAPRTAYEQYF. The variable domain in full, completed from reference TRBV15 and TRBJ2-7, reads DAMVIQNPRYQVTQFGKPVTLSCSQTLNHNVMYWYQQKSSQAPKLLFHYYDKDFNNEADTPDNFQSRRPNTSFCFLDIRSPGLGDTAMYLCAPRTAYEQYFGPGTRLTVT.

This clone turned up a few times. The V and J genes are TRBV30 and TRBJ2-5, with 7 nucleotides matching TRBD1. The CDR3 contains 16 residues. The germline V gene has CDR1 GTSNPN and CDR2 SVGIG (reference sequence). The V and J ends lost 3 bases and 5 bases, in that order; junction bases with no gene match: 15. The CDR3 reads CAWSVTRTGSMETQYF. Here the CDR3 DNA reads TGTGCCTGGAGCGTGACCAGGACAGGATCAATGGAGACCCAGTACTTC.